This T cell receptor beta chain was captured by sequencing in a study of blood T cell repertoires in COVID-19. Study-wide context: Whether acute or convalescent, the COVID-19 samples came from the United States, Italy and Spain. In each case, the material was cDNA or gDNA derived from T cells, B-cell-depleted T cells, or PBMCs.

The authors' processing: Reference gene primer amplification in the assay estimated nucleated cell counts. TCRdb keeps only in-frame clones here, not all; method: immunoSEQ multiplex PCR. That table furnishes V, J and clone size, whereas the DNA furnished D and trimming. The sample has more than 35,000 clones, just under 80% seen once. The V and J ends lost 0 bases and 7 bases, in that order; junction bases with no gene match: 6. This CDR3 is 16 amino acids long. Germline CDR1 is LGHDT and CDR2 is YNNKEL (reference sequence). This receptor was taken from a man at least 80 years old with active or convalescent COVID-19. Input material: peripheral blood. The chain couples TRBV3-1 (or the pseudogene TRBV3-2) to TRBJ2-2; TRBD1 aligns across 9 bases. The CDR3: CASSQDWDREDGELFF. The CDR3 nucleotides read TGTGCCAGCAGCCAAGATTGGGACAGGGAGGACGGGGAGCTGTTTTTT.